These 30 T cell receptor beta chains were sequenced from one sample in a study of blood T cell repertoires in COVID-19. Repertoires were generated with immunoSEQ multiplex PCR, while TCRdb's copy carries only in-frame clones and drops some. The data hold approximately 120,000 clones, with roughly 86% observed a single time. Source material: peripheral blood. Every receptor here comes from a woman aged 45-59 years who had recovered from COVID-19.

The DNA of the CDR3 is TGTGCCAGCAGCCCCCTCGGCGAGGGCCCCACGGCCCAGCATTTT. Its translation is CASSPLGEGPTAQHF. The V and J genes are TRBV7-9 and TRBJ1-5; D call uncertain. The germline gives CDR1 SEHNR, CDR2 FQNEAQ (reference sequence). The CDR3 has 15 residues. With 5 bases removed from V and 11 bases from J, the gap between germline ends came to 22 bases.

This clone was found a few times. The CDR3 region is CASSRNTESEAFF. CDR3 DNA sequence: TGTGCCAGCAGCCGAAATACAGAGTCTGAAGCTTTCTTT. The V and J genes are TRBV5-4 and TRBJ1-1; D is uncertain. In germline, CDR1 is SGHNT, CDR2 YYREEE (reference sequence). CDR3 length equals 13 residues. Trimming cost V 4 bases and J 6 bases, with 13 bases left between them.

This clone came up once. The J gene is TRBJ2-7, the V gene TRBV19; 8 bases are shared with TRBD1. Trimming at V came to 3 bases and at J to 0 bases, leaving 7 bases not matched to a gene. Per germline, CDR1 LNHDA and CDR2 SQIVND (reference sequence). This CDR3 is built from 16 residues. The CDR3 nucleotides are TGTGCCAGTAGTATCACTTGGACAGGGAGCTCCTACGAGCAGTACTTC. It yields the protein CASSITWTGSSYEQYF. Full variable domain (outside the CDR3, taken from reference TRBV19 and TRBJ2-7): DGGITQSPKYLFRKEGQNVTLSCEQNLNHDAMYWYRQDPGQGLRLIYYSQIVNDFQKGDIAEGYSVSREKKESFPLTVTSAQKNPTAFYLCASSITWTGSSYEQYFGPGTRLTVT.

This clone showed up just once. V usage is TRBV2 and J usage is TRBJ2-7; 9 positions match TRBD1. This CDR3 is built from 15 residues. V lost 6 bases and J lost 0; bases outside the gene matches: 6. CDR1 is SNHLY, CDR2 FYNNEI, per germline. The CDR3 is CASRAQGASSYEQYF. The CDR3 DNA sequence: TGTGCCAGCAGGGCACAGGGGGCGAGCTCCTACGAGCAGTACTTC.

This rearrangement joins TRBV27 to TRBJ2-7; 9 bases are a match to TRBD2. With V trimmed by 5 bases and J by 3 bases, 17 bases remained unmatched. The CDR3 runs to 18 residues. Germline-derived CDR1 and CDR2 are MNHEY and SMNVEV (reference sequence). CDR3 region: CASSNEREVGGPYYEQYF. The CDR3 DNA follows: TGTGCCAGCAGTAATGAGCGGGAGGTAGGGGGGCCTTACTACGAGCAGTACTTC.

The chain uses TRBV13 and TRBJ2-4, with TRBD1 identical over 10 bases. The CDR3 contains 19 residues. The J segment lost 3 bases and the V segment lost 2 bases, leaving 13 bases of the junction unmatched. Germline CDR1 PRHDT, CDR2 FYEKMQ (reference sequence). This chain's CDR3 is CASSLTHSGQGFGKNIQYF. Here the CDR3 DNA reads TGTGCCAGCAGCTTAACGCACTCGGGACAGGGGTTTGGCAAAAACATTCAGTACTTC.

This CDR3 is CASRIRGASGELFF. CDR3 coding DNA: TGTGCCAGCAGGATCCGGGGGGCGTCCGGGGAGCTGTTTTTT. The genes are TRBV2 and TRBJ2-2; TRBD2 is a possible D gene (7 bases). Germline CDR1 and CDR2: SNHLY and FYNNEI. V was clipped by 6 bases and J by 6 bases, with 14 bases between them. This CDR3 comprises 14 residues.

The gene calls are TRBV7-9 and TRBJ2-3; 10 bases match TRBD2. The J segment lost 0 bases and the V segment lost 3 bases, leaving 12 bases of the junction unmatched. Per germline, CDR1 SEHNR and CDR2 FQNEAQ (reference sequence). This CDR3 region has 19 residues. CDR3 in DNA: TGTGCCAGCAGCTTGCTTTTGACTAGCGGGTCTCCTAGCACAGATACGCAGTATTTT. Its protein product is CASSLLLTSGSPSTDTQYF.

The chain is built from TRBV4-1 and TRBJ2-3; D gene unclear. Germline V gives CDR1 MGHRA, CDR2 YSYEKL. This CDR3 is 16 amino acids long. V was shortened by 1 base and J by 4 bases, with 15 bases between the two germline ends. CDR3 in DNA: TGCGCCAGCAGCCAAGGACTCGCCCTTGGCGCAGATACGCAGTATTTT. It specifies CASSQGLALGADTQYF.

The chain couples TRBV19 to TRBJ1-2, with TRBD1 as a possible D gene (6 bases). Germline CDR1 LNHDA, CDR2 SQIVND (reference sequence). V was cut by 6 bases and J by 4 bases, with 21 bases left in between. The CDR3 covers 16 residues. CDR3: CASSPSTGNPFYGYTF. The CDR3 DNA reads TGTGCCAGTAGCCCATCAACAGGGAACCCCTTCTATGGCTACACCTTC.

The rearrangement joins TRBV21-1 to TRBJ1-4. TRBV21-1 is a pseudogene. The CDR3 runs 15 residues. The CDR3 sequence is CASSQDGDGTEKLFF. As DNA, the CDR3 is TGTGCCAGCAGCCAAGACGGGGATGGTACTGAAAAACTGTTTTTT.

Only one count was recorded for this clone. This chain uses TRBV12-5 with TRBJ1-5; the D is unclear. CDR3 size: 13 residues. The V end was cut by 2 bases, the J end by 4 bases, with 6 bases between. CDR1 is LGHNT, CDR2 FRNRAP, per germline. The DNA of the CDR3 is TGTGCTAGTGGTTTGCCATTGAATCAGCCCCAGCATTTT. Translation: CASGLPLNQPQHF. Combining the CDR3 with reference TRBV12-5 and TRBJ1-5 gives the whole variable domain DARVTQTPRHKVTEMGQEVTMRCQPILGHNTVFWYRQTMMQGLELLAYFRNRAPLDDSGMPKDRFSAEMPDATLATLKIQPSEPRDSAVYFCASGLPLNQPQHFGDGTRLSIL.

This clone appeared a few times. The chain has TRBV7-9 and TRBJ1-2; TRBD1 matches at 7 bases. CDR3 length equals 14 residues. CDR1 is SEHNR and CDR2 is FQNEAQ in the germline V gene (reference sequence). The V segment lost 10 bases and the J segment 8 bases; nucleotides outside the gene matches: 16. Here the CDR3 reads CAIHGDTGARGYTF. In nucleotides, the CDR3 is TGTGCCATCCACGGAGATACAGGGGCTCGCGGCTACACCTTC.

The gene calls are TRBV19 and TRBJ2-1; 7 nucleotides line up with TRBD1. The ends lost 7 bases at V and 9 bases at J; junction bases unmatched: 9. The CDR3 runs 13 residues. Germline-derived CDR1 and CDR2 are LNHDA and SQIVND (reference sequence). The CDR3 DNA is TGTGCCAGTATGGCACAGGGGATTGGTGAGCAGTTCTTC. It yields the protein CASMAQGIGEQFF.

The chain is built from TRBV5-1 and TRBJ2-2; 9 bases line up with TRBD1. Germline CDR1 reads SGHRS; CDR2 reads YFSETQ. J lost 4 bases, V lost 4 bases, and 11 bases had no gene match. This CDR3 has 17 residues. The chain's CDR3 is CASSAPRTGDVTGELFF. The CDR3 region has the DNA TGCGCCAGCAGCGCTCCTCGGACAGGGGACGTCACCGGGGAGCTGTTTTTT.

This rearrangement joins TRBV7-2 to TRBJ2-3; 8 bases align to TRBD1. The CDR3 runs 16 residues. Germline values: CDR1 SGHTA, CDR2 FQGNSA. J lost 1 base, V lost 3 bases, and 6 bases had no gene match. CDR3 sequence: CASSLAPGQGTDTQYF. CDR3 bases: TGTGCCAGCAGCTTGGCACCGGGACAGGGCACAGATACGCAGTATTTT.

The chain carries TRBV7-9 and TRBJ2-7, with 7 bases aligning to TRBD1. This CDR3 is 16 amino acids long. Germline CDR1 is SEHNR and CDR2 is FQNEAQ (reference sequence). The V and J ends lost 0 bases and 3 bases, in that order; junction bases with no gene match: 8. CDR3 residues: CASSLAAGGRNYEQYF. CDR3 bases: TGTGCCAGCAGCTTAGCAGCAGGGGGACGAAACTACGAGCAGTACTTC.

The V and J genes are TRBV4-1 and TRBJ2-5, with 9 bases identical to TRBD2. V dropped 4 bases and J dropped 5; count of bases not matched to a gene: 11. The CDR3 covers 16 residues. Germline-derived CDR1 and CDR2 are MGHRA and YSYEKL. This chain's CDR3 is CASSPRGRGGVETQYF. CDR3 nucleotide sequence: TGCGCCAGCAGCCCTAGGGGGCGGGGGGGCGTGGAGACCCAGTACTTC.

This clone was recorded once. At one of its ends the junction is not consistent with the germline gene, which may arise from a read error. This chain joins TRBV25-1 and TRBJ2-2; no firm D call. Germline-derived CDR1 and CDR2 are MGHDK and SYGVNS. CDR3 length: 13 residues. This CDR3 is CASSGRNAGELFF. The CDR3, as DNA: TGTGCCAGCAGTGGCAGGAACGCCGGGGAGCTGTTTTTT.

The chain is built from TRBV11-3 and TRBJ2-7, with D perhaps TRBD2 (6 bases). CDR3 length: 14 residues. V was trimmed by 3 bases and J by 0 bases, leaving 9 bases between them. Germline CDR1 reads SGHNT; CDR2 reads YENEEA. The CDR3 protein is CASSLRGPSYEQYF. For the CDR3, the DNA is TGTGCCAGCAGCTTGCGGGGCCCCTCCTACGAGCAGTACTTC.

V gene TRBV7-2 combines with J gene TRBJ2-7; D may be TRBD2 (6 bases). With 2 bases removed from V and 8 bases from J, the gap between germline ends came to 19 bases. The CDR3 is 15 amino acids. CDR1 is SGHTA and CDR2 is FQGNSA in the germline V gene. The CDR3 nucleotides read TGTGCCAGCAGCTTATACCGGGGCGGGGATAGAAAGCAGTACTTC. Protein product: CASSLYRGGDRKQYF.

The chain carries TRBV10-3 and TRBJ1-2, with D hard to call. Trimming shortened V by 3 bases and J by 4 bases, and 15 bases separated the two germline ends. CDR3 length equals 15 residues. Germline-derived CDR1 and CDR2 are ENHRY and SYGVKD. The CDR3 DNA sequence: TGTGCCATCAGTGAATCAGACGCGGGGTCCTATGGCTACACCTTC. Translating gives CAISESDAGSYGYTF.

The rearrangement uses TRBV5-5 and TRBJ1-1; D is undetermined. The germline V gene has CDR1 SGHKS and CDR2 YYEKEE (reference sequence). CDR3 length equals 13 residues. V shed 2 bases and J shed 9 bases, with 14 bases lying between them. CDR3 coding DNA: TGTGCCAGCAGCTTCGGCGAGAGGTTCCAAGCTTTCTTT. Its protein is CASSFGERFQAFF.

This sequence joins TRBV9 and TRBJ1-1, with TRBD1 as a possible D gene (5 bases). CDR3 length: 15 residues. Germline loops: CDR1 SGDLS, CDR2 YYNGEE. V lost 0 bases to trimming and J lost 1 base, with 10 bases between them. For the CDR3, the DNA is TGTGCCAGCAGCGTAGCCCCCGGGGGGAACACTGAAGCTTTCTTT. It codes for CASSVAPGGNTEAFF.

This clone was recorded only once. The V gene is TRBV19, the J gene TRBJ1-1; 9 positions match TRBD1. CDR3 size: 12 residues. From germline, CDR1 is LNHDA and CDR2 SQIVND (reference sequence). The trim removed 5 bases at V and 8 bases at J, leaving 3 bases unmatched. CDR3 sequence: CASSRGTGEAFF. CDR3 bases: TGTGCCAGTAGTCGTGGGACAGGGGAAGCTTTCTTT.

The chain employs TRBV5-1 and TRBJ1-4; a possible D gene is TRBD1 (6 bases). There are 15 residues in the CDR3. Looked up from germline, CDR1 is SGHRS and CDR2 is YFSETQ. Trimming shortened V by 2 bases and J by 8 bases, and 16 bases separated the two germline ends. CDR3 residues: CASSFLGGREEKLFF. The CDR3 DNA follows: TGCGCCAGCAGCTTTTTGGGGGGGCGCGAAGAAAAACTGTTTTTT.

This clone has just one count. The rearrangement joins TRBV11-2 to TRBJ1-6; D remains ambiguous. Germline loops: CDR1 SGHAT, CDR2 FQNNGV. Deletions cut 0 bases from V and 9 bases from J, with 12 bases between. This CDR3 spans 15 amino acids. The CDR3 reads CASSLENSGSSPLHF. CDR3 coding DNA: TGTGCCAGCAGCTTAGAGAACAGCGGCAGTTCACCCCTCCACTTT.

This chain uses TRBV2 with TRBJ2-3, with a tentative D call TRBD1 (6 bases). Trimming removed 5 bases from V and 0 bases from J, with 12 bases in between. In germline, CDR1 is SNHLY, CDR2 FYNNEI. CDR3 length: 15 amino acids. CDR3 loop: CASSFQGTSTDTQYF. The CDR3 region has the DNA TGTGCCAGCAGTTTCCAGGGGACAAGCACAGATACGCAGTATTTT.

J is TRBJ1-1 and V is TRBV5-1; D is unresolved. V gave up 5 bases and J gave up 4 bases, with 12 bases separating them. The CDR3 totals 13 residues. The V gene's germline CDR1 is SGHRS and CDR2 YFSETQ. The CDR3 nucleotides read TGCGCCAGCAGTCGGGAGATGGGCACTGAAGCTTTCTTT. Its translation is CASSREMGTEAFF.

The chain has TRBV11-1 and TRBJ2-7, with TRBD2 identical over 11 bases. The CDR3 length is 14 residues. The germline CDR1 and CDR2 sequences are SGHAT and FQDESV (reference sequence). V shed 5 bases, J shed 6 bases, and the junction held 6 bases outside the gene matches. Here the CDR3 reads CASSRTTSGTEQYF. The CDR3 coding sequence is TGTGCCAGCAGCCGAACGACTAGCGGGACCGAGCAGTACTTC.